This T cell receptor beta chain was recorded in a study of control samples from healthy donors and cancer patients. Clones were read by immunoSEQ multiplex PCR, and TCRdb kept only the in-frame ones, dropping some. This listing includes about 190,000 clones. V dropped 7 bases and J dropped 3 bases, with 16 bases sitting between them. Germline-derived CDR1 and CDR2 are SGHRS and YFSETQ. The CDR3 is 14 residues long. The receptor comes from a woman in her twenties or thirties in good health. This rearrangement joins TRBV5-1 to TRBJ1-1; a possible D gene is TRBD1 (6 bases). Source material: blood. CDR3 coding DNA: TGCGCCAGCGGGCTTGGGGGGCCGGACACTGAAGCTTTCTTT. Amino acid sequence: CASGLGGPDTEAFF.